This T cell receptor (beta chain) was retrieved from a study of metastatic and nonmetastatic thyroid tumors. Study overall: Malignant and benign thyroid patients had repertoires compared in peripheral blood and tumor or nodule tissue. Overall study results and limits: Versus benign nodules, malignant thyroid tumors reportedly had significantly higher TCR beta diversity, in blood and tumor.

Source study methods: A distant-metastasis classifier for papillary thyroid cancer was built using CDR3 differences across clinicopathological groups. TCRdb used MiXCR to call clones anew from the PCR reads. TCRdb assigned the V and J calls; the authors' analysis was not used. The table lists approximately 20,000 clones, 32% of them singletons. Trimming took 2 bases from V and 9 from J; bases not matched to a gene: 9. Per the germline V gene, CDR1 is MNHEY and CDR2 is SMNVEV (reference sequence). There are 15 residues in the CDR3. This clone was observed a handful of times. Its antigen is unidentified. No treatment of any kind had been given to any patient before thyroid surgery.

The receptor was derived from a female donor with papillary thyroid cancer or a benign thyroid nodule (not recorded which). Some clones in this sample may be carry-over from other donors' samples. This chain connects TRBV27 to TRBJ1-2; 10 bases fit TRBD1. Material for sequencing was adjacent normal tissue. CDR3 loop: CASSLDRGRLLCYTF. CDR3 sequence (DNA): TGTGCCAGCAGTTTAGACAGGGGGCGCCTACTTTGCTACACCTTC.